Following are 19 T cell receptor beta chains from one sample sequenced in a study of patients and donors after allogeneic stem cell transplantation. A single record per CDR3 protein comes from TCRdb applying MiXCR to the RT-PCR reads. This table holds 150,000 to 200,000 distinct CDR3 sequences, roughly 22% found once. Sequencing input: blood, either unsorted or a sorted T cell fraction (not recorded which). Receptors were obtained from a human donor who was either an allogeneic HSCT recipient or a stem cell or donor lymphocyte infusion donor (not recorded which). It is not recorded whose cells these are; they may come from a transplant donor.

The chain is built from TRBV12-3 or TRBV12-4 and TRBJ2-1; perhaps TRBD2 as D (5 bases). The germline V and J ends were trimmed by 6 bases and 0 bases, with 12 bases remaining between them. The CDR3 sequence is 15 residues long. CDR3 amino acids: CASSYPGFSYNEQFF. CDR3 in DNA: TGTGCCAGCAGCTACCCGGGGTTCTCCTACAATGAGCAGTTCTTC.

The table lists this clonotype with a few counts. The chain links TRBV6-2 or TRBV6-3 to TRBJ1-1; 7 nucleotides align to TRBD1. The germline V gene has CDR1 MNHEY and CDR2 SVGEGT. The CDR3 has 14 residues. V lost 6 bases, J lost 5 bases, and 9 bases stayed unmatched. The CDR3 sequence: CASSPYTGETEAFF. CDR3 in DNA: TGTGCCAGCAGCCCATACACAGGGGAAACTGAAGCTTTCTTT.

This clonotype was observed a handful of times. The chain recombines TRBV25-1 with TRBJ1-5; 7 bases line up with TRBD1. Germline V gene lookup returns CDR1 MGHDK and CDR2 SYGVNS. The V gene end was trimmed by 1 base and the J gene end by 6 bases; junction bases not matched to a gene: 9. There are 16 residues in the CDR3. The CDR3 region is CASSEWGDSLGQPQHF. Written as DNA, the CDR3 is TGTGCCAGCAGTGAATGGGGGGACAGCCTGGGTCAGCCCCAGCATTTT.

V and J are TRBV7-9 and TRBJ1-1, with D perhaps TRBD1 (6 bases). This CDR3 is 15 amino acids long. Germline CDR1 is SEHNR and CDR2 is FQNEAQ (reference sequence). V was pared by 2 bases and J by 4 bases, with 14 bases between. The CDR3 sequence: CASSLFSGEGTEAFF. Written as DNA, the CDR3 is TGTGCCAGCAGCTTATTCTCAGGGGAGGGCACTGAAGCTTTCTTT.

This clonotype has just a few counts. V is TRBV10-3 and J is TRBJ1-5; D remains ambiguous. The germline gives CDR1 ENHRY, CDR2 SYGVKD. The CDR3 contains 14 residues. V was shortened by 3 bases and J by 0 bases, with 6 bases between the two germline ends. Written as DNA, the CDR3 is TGTGCCATCAGTGACGGCTATAGCAATCAGCCCCAGCATTTT. Translated: CAISDGYSNQPQHF.

This clonotype was seen a few times. The V call is TRBV7-8, the J call TRBJ1-2; the match to TRBD1 covers 8 bases. J was trimmed by 6 bases and V by 5 bases; bases with no gene match: 8. In germline, CDR1 is SGHVS, CDR2 FQNEAQ. There are 14 residues in the CDR3. The CDR3 region has the DNA TGTGCCAGCAGCCCTCGGACAGGGACCCATGGCTACACCTTC. This codes for CASSPRTGTHGYTF.

The table lists this clonotype with a few counts. The V gene is TRBV6-5, the J gene TRBJ1-4; a weak D match, TRBD1 (5 bases). V was trimmed by 0 bases and J by 5 bases, leaving 19 bases between them. Per germline, CDR1 MNHEY and CDR2 SVGAGI. The CDR3 has 18 residues. The CDR3 is CASSYSRGEPVQNEKLFF. The CDR3 bases are TGTGCCAGCAGTTACTCGAGGGGAGAACCGGTCCAGAATGAAAAACTGTTTTTT.

This clonotype has only a few counts. CDR3 nucleotide sequence: TGCAGTGCTAGAGGCGGGGTGAGCTCCTACAATGAGCAGTTCTTC. As protein: CSARGGVSSYNEQFF. The chain joins TRBV20-1 to TRBJ2-1, with D possibly TRBD2 on 6 matching bases. Germline CDR1 reads DFQATT; CDR2 reads SNEGSKA (reference sequence). The V and J ends lost 1 base and 0 bases respectively, with 10 bases between them. The CDR3 spans 15 residues.

The chain uses TRBV12-3 or TRBV12-4 and TRBJ1-2; D might be TRBD1 (5 bases). V was clipped by 4 bases and J by 5 bases, with 17 bases between them. CDR3 length: 15 amino acids. The CDR3 spells CASSSSGTDFYGYTF. The CDR3 region has the DNA TGTGCCAGCAGTTCCTCCGGGACGGACTTTTATGGCTACACCTTC.

This clonotype was found a few times. The chain uses TRBV4-3 and TRBJ2-7; either TRBD1 or TRBD2 may fit D (6 bases each). Germline lookup yields CDR1 LGHNA and CDR2 YSLEER. Trimming removed 0 bases from V and 8 bases from J, with 11 bases in between. The CDR3 length is 13 residues. The CDR3 is CASSQDRGVQQYF. CDR3 DNA sequence: TGCGCCAGCAGCCAAGATAGGGGGGTACAGCAGTACTTC.

The sample holds a few counts of this clonotype. This chain joins TRBV5-1 and TRBJ1-6, with D unclear. The CDR3 runs 13 residues. V was clipped by 0 bases and J by 7 bases, with 5 bases between them. Per the germline V gene, CDR1 is SGHRS and CDR2 is YFSETQ. CDR3 region: CASSLAENSPLHF. The CDR3 DNA is TGCGCCAGCAGCTTGGCCGAAAATTCACCCCTCCACTTT.

This clonotype turned up a few times. The rearrangement links TRBV29-1 to TRBJ1-2; no firm D call. Trimming pared 8 bases from V and 3 bases from J, leaving 13 bases between. The V gene's germline CDR1 is SQVTM and CDR2 ANQGSEA. CDR3 length: 12 amino acids. CDR3 in amino acids: CSTETEDYGYTF. The CDR3 DNA is TGCAGCACGGAGACGGAAGACTATGGCTACACCTTC.

V and J are TRBV7-9 and TRBJ2-2; TRBD1 is a possible D gene (5 bases). The CDR3 sequence is 16 residues long. The germline gives CDR1 SEHNR, CDR2 FQNEAQ (reference sequence). The V and J ends lost 4 bases and 2 bases respectively, with 14 bases between them. For the CDR3, the DNA is TGTGCCAGCAGCTCCCTCGGCACAGGCAACACCGGGGAGCTGTTTTTT. Protein sequence: CASSSLGTGNTGELFF.

V usage is TRBV20-1 and J usage is TRBJ2-3; D is perhaps TRBD1 (6 bases). The CDR3 has 17 residues. Trimming pared 0 bases from V and 3 bases from J, leaving 19 bases between. CDR1 is DFQATT and CDR2 is SNEGSKA in the germline V gene (reference sequence). Here the CDR3 reads CSARDRQVKGTTDTQYF. The CDR3 DNA reads as TGCAGTGCTAGAGATCGACAGGTAAAGGGCACGACAGATACGCAGTATTTT.

This clonotype was observed a handful of times. The J gene is TRBJ1-1, the V gene TRBV12-3 or TRBV12-4; TRBD1 is a possible D gene (5 bases). The CDR3 extends over 14 amino acids. V was pared by 7 bases and J by 7 bases, with 19 bases between. The DNA for the CDR3 is TGTGCCAGCATGGAACTCAAAGGGGCGGGTGAAGCTTTCTTT. Its protein is CASMELKGAGEAFF.

This sequence joins TRBV20-1 and TRBJ1-4; D ambiguous. Germline V gene lookup returns CDR1 DFQATT and CDR2 SNEGSKA (reference sequence). This CDR3 comprises 14 residues. Trimming cost V 6 bases and J 4 bases, with 15 bases left between them. Here the CDR3 DNA reads TGCAGTGCCCAGCAGCACGGAGGTAATGAAAAACTGTTTTTT. The encoded protein is CSAQQHGGNEKLFF.

This clonotype was observed a handful of times. This chain links TRBV15 with TRBJ1-3, with a possible D match to TRBD1 (5 bases). Germline CDR1 is LNHNV and CDR2 is YYDKDF (reference sequence). This CDR3 has 20 amino acids. The ends were cut back, 2 bases at V and 0 bases at J, with 23 bases in the middle. DNA for the CDR3: TGTGCCACCAGCAGATCTGAGGGGACCTATTTATGGAGCTCTGGAAACACCATATATTTT. Translated: CATSRSEGTYLWSSGNTIYF. Variable domain in full (rest from reference TRBV15 and TRBJ1-3): DAMVIQNPRYQVTQFGKPVTLSCSQTLNHNVMYWYQQKSSQAPKLLFHYYDKDFNNEADTPDNFQSRRPNTSFCFLDIRSPGLGDTAMYLCATSRSEGTYLWSSGNTIYFGEGSWLTVV.

The chain joins TRBV29-1 to TRBJ1-2, with D possibly TRBD1 on 5 matching bases. Trimming cost V 8 bases and J 4 bases, with 17 bases left between them. The germline V gene has CDR1 SQVTM and CDR2 ANQGSEA. This CDR3 contains 13 residues. This CDR3 reads CSSIDWDGYGYTF. CDR3 nucleotide sequence: TGCAGCTCTATAGACTGGGACGGCTATGGCTACACCTTC.

V gene TRBV6-5 combines with J gene TRBJ2-3, with 9 bases fitting TRBD1. This CDR3 contains 15 residues. Germline CDR1 MNHEY, CDR2 SVGAGI. V was clipped by 4 bases and J by 5 bases; unmatched bases: 7. The CDR3 loop is CASSSTGGIGDTQYF. The CDR3 DNA reads TGTGCCAGCAGTTCGACAGGGGGGATAGGAGATACGCAGTATTTT.